The clone carrying this TCR beta chain was detected only once. The sample is drawn from a study of blood T cell repertoires in COVID-19. Authors' analysis steps: The assay estimated nucleated cells by amplifying reference gene primers. The assay was immunoSEQ multiplex PCR, and TCRdb's table has in-frame clones only and misses some. V and J calls and clone size come straight from that table; D and trimming were deduced from the DNA. The top ten clones hold approximately 6% of a sample with around 280,000 clones, roughly 87% of them seen once. Sequencing used PBMCs or T cells enriched from blood (not recorded which). This clonotype was sampled from a middle-aged woman who had recovered from COVID-19.

In DNA, the CDR3 is TGTGCCAGCAGCACCGGGACAGGGGGCCGGTCCGGGGAGCTGTTTTTT. It encodes CASSTGTGGRSGELFF. The rearrangement links TRBV11-2 to TRBJ2-2, with 12 bases matching TRBD1. Germline CDR1 is SGHAT and CDR2 is FQNNGV. This CDR3 spans 16 amino acids. V lost 5 bases to trimming and J lost 6 bases; unmatched junction nucleotides: 7.